The table lists the clone carrying this TCR beta chain with a few counts. The data are from a study of Graves' ophthalmopathy and Graves' hyperthyroidism. Amplification targeted the TCR beta CDR3 regions, with RNA transcripts as the source material. First-round RT-PCR used HTBI primers; second-round multiplex PCR followed. In TCRdb, the multiplex PCR reads were re-called with MiXCR into one record per CDR3 protein. This table holds roughly 50,000 distinct CDR3 sequences, approximately 50% found once. V was clipped by 7 bases and J by 4 bases; unmatched bases: 6. The length of the CDR3 is 13 residues. From germline, CDR1 is DFQATT and CDR2 SNEGSKA (reference sequence).

This chain joins TRBV20-1 and TRBJ2-1; 8 nucleotides agree with TRBD2. The sequence was obtained from an adult woman with Graves' ophthalmopathy. The specimen sequenced was peripheral blood. The CDR3 nucleotides read TGCAGTGTAACAGTAGCGGGGTACAATGAGCAGTTCTTC. This translates into CSVTVAGYNEQFF.